Given below is one T cell receptor beta chain in context. This sample is drawn from a study of blood T cell repertoires in COVID-19. Study in general: Some COVID-19 samples were acute and others convalescent; all came from the United States, Italy and Spain. The cDNA or gDNA used as material had been derived from T cells, B-cell-depleted T cells, or PBMCs.

The study recruited people aged about 18 to 95 years across approximately 24 US areas. In the source study's methods: Reference gene primer amplification gave nucleated cell count estimates. Measured with immunoSEQ multiplex PCR; TCRdb has only the in-frame clones, and not every one. The DNA was the basis for D and trimming; V, J and clone size are from that table. The table lists fewer than 250,000 clones, 80% to 90% of them singletons. This CDR3 contains 15 residues. Trimming took off 5 bases at V and 7 bases at J, with 18 bases between the two ends. Germline V lookup: CDR1 SEHNR, CDR2 FQNEAQ (reference sequence).

The rearrangement joins TRBV7-9 to TRBJ2-4; no firm D call. The sequenced sample consisted of PBMCs or T cells enriched from blood (not recorded which). The sequence was obtained from a woman aged 40 to 55 with acute COVID-19. The CDR3, as DNA: TGTGCCAGCAGCCATCCCGGGTGGCAGTCGAACATTCAGTACTTC. Translating it yields CASSHPGWQSNIQYF. Complete variable domain (other parts from reference TRBV7-9 and TRBJ2-4): DTGVSQNPRHKITKRGQNVTFRCDPISEHNRLYWYRQTLGQGPEFLTYFQNEAQLEKSRLLSDRFSAERPKGSFSTLEIQRTEQGDSAMYLCASSHPGWQSNIQYFGAGTRLSVL.